Below are 9 T cell receptor beta chains sequenced from a single sample in a study of spatial heterogeneity in lung cancer. The time point here: sample taken at primary tumor resection. Whole RNA, which was extracted from tumor, nontumor lung tissue or frozen PBMC, was sequenced without any cell sorting. One entry per CDR3 protein, called by TCRdb with MiXCR from the 5' RACE reads. Among around 50,000 distinct CDR3 sequences, 7.5% to 8% were seen once, and the ten largest hold about 13%. The sequencing used PBMCs, collected at surgery. The source of these receptors is a female donor with early-stage non-small cell lung cancer.

V and J are TRBV7-6 and TRBJ2-7, with TRBD1 as a possible D gene (6 bases). The V gene's germline CDR1 is SGHVS and CDR2 FNYEAQ. V lost 6 bases and J 5 bases, leaving 17 bases between the germline ends. CDR3 length: 14 residues. The DNA for the CDR3 is TGTGCCAGCAGTTCCAGGGGATTACATAACGAGCAGTACTTC. Protein: CASSSRGLHNEQYF.

In DNA, the CDR3 is TGTGCCAGCTCACCGTCAGTGAACACTGAAGCTTTCTTT. It translates to CASSPSVNTEAFF. The J gene is TRBJ1-1, the V gene TRBV18, with D hard to call. Deletions cut 3 bases from V and 0 bases from J, with 5 bases between. Germline V gene data show CDR1 as KGHSH and CDR2 as LQKENI. This CDR3 has 13 residues.

The chain has TRBV25-1 and TRBJ2-2; TRBD1 agrees at 8 bases. Germline V gives CDR1 MGHDK, CDR2 SYGVNS. The CDR3 loop spans 16 amino acids. With 4 bases clipped from V and 5 bases from J, the junction kept 9 bases outside the gene matches. The CDR3 bases are TGTGCCAGCAGTGGGAGGACAGGGATCTTGACCGGGGAGCTGTTTTTT. It is translated as CASSGRTGILTGELFF.

This clonotype turned up a few times. This sequence joins TRBV20-1 and TRBJ2-7; perhaps TRBD1 as D (6 bases). Trimming left V 4 bases short and J 2 bases short, with 12 bases between. There are 13 residues in the CDR3. Germline CDR1 is DFQATT and CDR2 is SNEGSKA (reference sequence). CDR3 coding DNA: TGCAGTGCTACAAAGGGGGATCCCTACGAGCAGTACTTC. Translated: CSATKGDPYEQYF.

The CDR3 loop reads CASSQEFRVYETQYF. For the CDR3, the DNA is TGCGCCAGCAGCCAAGAGTTCAGGGTATACGAGACCCAGTACTTC. The genes are TRBV4-3 and TRBJ2-5, with D maybe TRBD1 (5 bases). This CDR3 spans 15 amino acids. Germline V CDR1 and CDR2: LGHNA, YSLEER. V lost 0 bases to trimming and J lost 5 bases, with 13 bases between them.

This clonotype showed up many times. The genes are TRBV7-2 and TRBJ2-5; D is possibly TRBD1 (6 bases). The V and J ends lost 4 bases and 2 bases respectively, with 14 bases between them. This CDR3 has 15 residues. The germline V gene encodes CDR1 SGHTA and CDR2 FQGNSA. The CDR3 region is CASSYYGQQQETQYF. CDR3 DNA sequence: TGTGCCAGCAGCTATTACGGACAGCAACAAGAGACCCAGTACTTC.

This clonotype was recorded a few times. The chain couples TRBV2 to TRBJ2-3, with 12 bases fitting TRBD2. There are 15 residues in the CDR3. Trimming at V came to 6 bases and at J to 10 bases, leaving 11 bases not matched to a gene. Germline-derived CDR1 and CDR2 are SNHLY and FYNNEI. The CDR3 loop is CASRRLAGAEGAQYF. In DNA form, the CDR3 reads TGTGCCAGCAGGAGACTAGCGGGGGCCGAGGGGGCGCAGTATTTT.

This clonotype came up many times. In nucleotides, the CDR3 is TGTGCCAGCAGTGAAGATACAGATACGCAGTATTTT. Translation: CASSEDTDTQYF. The rearrangement joins TRBV2 to TRBJ2-3, with D hard to call. Germline CDR1 and CDR2: SNHLY and FYNNEI. V was clipped by 1 base and J by 3 bases, with 2 bases between them. The length of the CDR3 is 12 residues.

This clonotype has ten or more counts. The chain uses TRBV19 and TRBJ2-3; D may be TRBD2 (6 bases). Looked up from germline, CDR1 is LNHDA and CDR2 is SQIVND (reference sequence). V dropped 4 bases and J dropped 1 base, with 15 bases sitting between them. This CDR3 is built from 16 residues. In DNA, the CDR3 is TGTGCCAGTAGTACTAGCGCCAGGGCGGGCACAGATACGCAGTATTTT. This codes for CASSTSARAGTDTQYF. Using reference TRBV19 and TRBJ2-3 for the parts outside the CDR3, the full variable domain is DGGITQSPKYLFRKEGQNVTLSCEQNLNHDAMYWYRQDPGQGLRLIYYSQIVNDFQKGDIAEGYSVSREKKESFPLTVTSAQKNPTAFYLCASSTSARAGTDTQYFGPGTRLTVL.